The present entry profiles one TCR beta chain with its context. The antigen is not known. The data were obtained in a study of shared clonotypes between healthy human individuals. The V gene's germline CDR1 is GTSNPN and CDR2 SVGIG (reference sequence). The CDR3 sequence is 13 residues long. V was shortened by 7 bases and J by 0 bases, with 11 bases between the two germline ends. In the source study's methods: Because ImmunoSEQ provided only junction sequences with no quality scores, the filtering differed. Measured with immunoSEQ multiplex PCR; TCRdb has only the in-frame clones, and not every one. The V and J calls and clone size are taken from that table; D and trimming were inferred from the DNA. The top ten hold 0.13% of the sample, which has 2 million to 2.5 million clones, nearly 97% seen once. Memory CD4+ cells were the fraction left after CD45RA+ naive selection. The study, taken as a whole, reports: There were few donors, and this limited the genetic and exposure-history diversity represented.

This receptor was taken from a man younger than 35 in good health. This rearrangement joins TRBV30 to TRBJ2-3; a weak D match, TRBD2 (6 bases). The specimen sequenced was naive CD4+ T cells sorted from blood. Subset in this sample: CD45RA+ positively selected. The CDR3 DNA follows: TGTGCCTCCTCCGGGGGTAGCACAGATACGCAGTATTTT. It is translated as CASSGGSTDTQYF.